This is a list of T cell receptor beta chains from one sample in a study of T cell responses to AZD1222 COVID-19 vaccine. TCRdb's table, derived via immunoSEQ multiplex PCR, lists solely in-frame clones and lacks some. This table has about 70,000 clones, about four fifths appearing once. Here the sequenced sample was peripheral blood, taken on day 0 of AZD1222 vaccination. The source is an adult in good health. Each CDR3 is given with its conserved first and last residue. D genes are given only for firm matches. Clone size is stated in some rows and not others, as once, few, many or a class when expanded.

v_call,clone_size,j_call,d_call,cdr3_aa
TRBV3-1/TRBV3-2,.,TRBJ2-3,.,CASSRISTDTQYF
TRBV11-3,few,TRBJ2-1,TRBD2,CASSLGDSGGANEQFF
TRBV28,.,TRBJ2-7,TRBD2,CASGRGGEQYF
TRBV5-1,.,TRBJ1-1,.,CASSLVALGNTEAFF
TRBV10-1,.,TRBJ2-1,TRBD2,CASSETPGTSGGREQFF
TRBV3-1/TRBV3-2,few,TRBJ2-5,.,CASSLGGAWSETQYF
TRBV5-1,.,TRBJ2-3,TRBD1,CASRMDRVYDTQYF
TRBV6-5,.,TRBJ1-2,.,CASRRTGNYGYTF
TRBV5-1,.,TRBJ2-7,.,CASSLAGVGAYEQYF
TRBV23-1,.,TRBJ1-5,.,CASTPTGKYSNQPQHF
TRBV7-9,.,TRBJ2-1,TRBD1,CASSPPGTGYNEQFF
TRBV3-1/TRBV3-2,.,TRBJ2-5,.,CASSQDYLAETQYF
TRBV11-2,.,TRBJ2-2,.,CASSRQPNTGELFF
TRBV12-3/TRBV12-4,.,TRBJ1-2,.,CASSSGYGYTF
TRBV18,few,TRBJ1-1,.,CASSPQRDTTEAFF
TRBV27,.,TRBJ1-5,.,CASSLSYSNQPQHF
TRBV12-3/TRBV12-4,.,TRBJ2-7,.,CASTNRDTYEQYF
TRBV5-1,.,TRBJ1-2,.,CASSSQTEANYGYTF
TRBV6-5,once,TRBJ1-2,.,CASIRRGSYGYTF
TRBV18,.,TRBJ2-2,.,CASSPPKGTKNTGELFF
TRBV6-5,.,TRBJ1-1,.,CASMPNTEAFF
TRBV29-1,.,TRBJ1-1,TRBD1,CSVDRGTVGTEAFF
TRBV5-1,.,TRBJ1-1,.,CASSNLAGQGNTEAFF
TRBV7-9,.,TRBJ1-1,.,CASSSTGLGNTEAFF
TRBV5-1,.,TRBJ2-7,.,CASSLVAGSEQYF
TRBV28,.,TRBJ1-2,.,CASHIGVNYGYTF
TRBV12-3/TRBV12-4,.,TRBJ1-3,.,CASSLASGNTIYF
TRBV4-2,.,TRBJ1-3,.,CASSQVGGNTIYF
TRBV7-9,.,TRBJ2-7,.,CASSLNPGGEQYF
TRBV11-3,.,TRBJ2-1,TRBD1,CASSLRGGLYNEQFF
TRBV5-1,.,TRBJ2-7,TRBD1,CASSPGGGAGGNQQYF
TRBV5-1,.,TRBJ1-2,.,CASSTGGATYGYTF
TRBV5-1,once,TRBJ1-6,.,CASSWDNNSPLHF
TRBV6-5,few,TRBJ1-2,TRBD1,CASKDRGNYGYTF
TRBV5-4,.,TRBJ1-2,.,CASSWVPGGGDYGYTF
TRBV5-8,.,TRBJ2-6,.,CASTNPTGANVLTF
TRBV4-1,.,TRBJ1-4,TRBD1,CASSQSGTGDEKLFF
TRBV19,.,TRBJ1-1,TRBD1,CASSDRENTEAFF
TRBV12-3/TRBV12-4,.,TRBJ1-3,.,CASSLLSGNTIYF
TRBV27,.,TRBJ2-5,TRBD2,CASSPGTSGGWRQETQYF
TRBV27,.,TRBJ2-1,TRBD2,CASSLEGSGGIYNEQFF